The clone carrying this TCR beta chain has a single count. The data stem from a study of blood T cell repertoires in COVID-19. Looking at the study overall: PBMCs, B-cell-depleted T cells, or T cells provided the cDNA or gDNA that made up the material.

In terms of age and location, participants ranged from roughly 18 to 95 years and lived in about 25 US areas. Participants classified as exposed had met a COVID-19 case within 2 weeks before study entry. The CDR3 is 15 residues long. V gave up 10 bases and J gave up 6 bases; unmatched junction bases: 12. Germline V gene lookup returns CDR1 MNHEY and CDR2 SMNVEV (reference sequence). Data came from immunoSEQ multiplex PCR; TCRdb stores just in-frame clones and leaves some out. The data show under 300,000 clones, over 80% seen once. Source material: PBMCs or T cells enriched from blood (not recorded which). This clonotype originated in a woman in her forties who had been exposed to COVID-19. The chain employs TRBV27 and TRBJ1-6; TRBD1 matches at 7 bases. DNA for the CDR3: TGTGCCACCACAAGACAGGGCTCACCTAATTCACCCCTCCACTTT. Its protein product is CATTRQGSPNSPLHF.